This TCR beta chain comes out of a study of blood T cell repertoires in COVID-19. Study in general: The samples span acute and convalescent COVID-19 from the United States, Italy and Spain.

Under the authors' procedure: Estimation of nucleated cell counts was performed using reference gene primer amplification. The table came from immunoSEQ multiplex PCR; TCRdb's copy has only in-frame clones and leaves some out. V, J and clone size were drawn from that table, and D and trimming were deduced from the DNA. The sample lists about 190,000 clones, about 89% occurring once. The CDR3 totals 14 residues. Germline V lookup: CDR1 SNHLY, CDR2 FYNNEI. V shed 7 bases and J shed 0 bases, with 13 bases lying between them. The TCR originated in a man aged 40-49 years with acute or convalescent COVID-19. The sample comprised peripheral blood. The chain employs TRBV2 and TRBJ2-7; the D gene is possibly TRBD1 (6 bases). The CDR3 nucleotides are TGTGCCAGCACCCCAGGGGCGGGCTCCTACGAGCAGTACTTC. Its translation is CASTPGAGSYEQYF.